This T cell receptor (beta chain) was identified during a study of blood T cell repertoires in COVID-19. Seattle's enrolled individuals joined amid active infection and were then monitored longitudinally. Original analysis: Reference gene primer amplification gave nucleated cell count estimates. Sequencing used immunoSEQ multiplex PCR; TCRdb keeps in-frame clones, though not all of them. That table supplies the V and J calls and clone size; D and trimming were determined from the DNA. In the table there are approximately 350,000 clones, about 87% of which are singletons. The length of the CDR3 is 15 residues. Trimming removed 7 bases at V and 2 bases at J, with 14 bases between. Germline V gene sequence: CDR1 SGHVS, CDR2 FQNEAQ.

This chain uses TRBV7-8 with TRBJ2-2; D remains unclear. The sample was peripheral blood. This clonotype was obtained from a woman in her forties or fifties with COVID-19, enrolled during active disease. CDR3 coding DNA: TGTGCCAGCACCCGAGCCCAGGTCAACACCGGGGAGCTGTTTTTT. This sequence encodes CASTRAQVNTGELFF. The variable domain in full, completed from reference TRBV7-8 and TRBJ2-2, reads GAGVSQSPRYKVAKRGQDVALRCDPISGHVSLFWYQQALGQGPEFLTYFQNEAQLDKSGLPSDRFFAERPEGSVSTLKIQRTQQEDSAVYLCASTRAQVNTGELFFGEGSRLTVL.